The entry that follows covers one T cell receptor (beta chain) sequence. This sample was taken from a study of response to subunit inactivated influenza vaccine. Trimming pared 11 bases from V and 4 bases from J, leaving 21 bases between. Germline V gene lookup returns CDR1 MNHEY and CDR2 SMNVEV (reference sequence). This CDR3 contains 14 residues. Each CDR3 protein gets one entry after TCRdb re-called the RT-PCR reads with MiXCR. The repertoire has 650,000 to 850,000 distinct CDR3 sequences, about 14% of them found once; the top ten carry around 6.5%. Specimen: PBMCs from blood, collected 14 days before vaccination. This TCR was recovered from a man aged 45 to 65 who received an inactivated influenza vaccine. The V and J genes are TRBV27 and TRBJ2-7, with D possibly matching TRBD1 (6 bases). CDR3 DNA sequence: TGTGCCTCCCAAAGGGTAGGGACACAATACGAGCAGTACTTC. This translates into CASQRVGTQYEQYF.